One sample yielded the 21 T cell receptor beta chains listed below, sequenced in a study of blood T cell repertoires in COVID-19. Measured with immunoSEQ multiplex PCR; TCRdb has only the in-frame clones, and not every one. The repertoire consists of roughly 92,000 clones, with around nine tenths occurring once and the leading ten covering 9% to 12%. The sequencing sample was made of peripheral blood. Source of these receptors: a man between 50 and 59 years old with acute or convalescent COVID-19.

V gene TRBV3-1 (or the pseudogene TRBV3-2) combines with J gene TRBJ1-5; perhaps TRBD1 as D (6 bases). CDR3 size: 15 residues. Germline V gene data show CDR1 as LGHDT and CDR2 as YNNKEL (reference sequence). Trimming stripped 4 bases from V and 0 bases from J, with 10 bases between. CDR3 coding DNA: TGTGCCAGCAGCCGGGGACAATATAGCAATCAGCCCCAGCATTTT. The encoded protein is CASSRGQYSNQPQHF.

The chain recombines TRBV10-3 with TRBJ1-6; D possibly corresponds to TRBD1 (5 bases). The CDR3 is 18 amino acids. CDR1 and CDR2 (germline): ENHRY, SYGVKD. V was pared by 5 bases and J by 1 base, with 18 bases between. The CDR3: CAISSKTAAESYNSPLHF. The CDR3 DNA reads TGTGCCATCAGTTCAAAGACAGCTGCGGAATCCTATAATTCACCCCTCCACTTT.

The V and J genes are TRBV6-4 and TRBJ2-2; weak D call: TRBD2 (6 bases). This CDR3 region has 14 residues. Trimming removed 8 bases from V and 4 bases from J, with 14 bases in between. Per the germline V gene, CDR1 is MRHNA and CDR2 is SNTAGT. The DNA for the CDR3 is TGTGCCAGCGGCGGTAACGGGGGCACCGGGGAGCTGTTTTTT. This encodes CASGGNGGTGELFF.

The chain couples TRBV15 to TRBJ1-3, with 8 positions matching TRBD1. V was clipped by 8 bases and J by 4 bases; unmatched bases: 13. Germline assignment: CDR1 LNHNV and CDR2 YYDKDF (reference sequence). This CDR3 is built from 16 residues. The CDR3 DNA reads TGTGCCACCGGTCTCCGGGACAGGCAACGAGGAAACACCATATATTTT. It is translated as CATGLRDRQRGNTIYF.

J is TRBJ1-4 and V is TRBV4-1; a possible D gene is TRBD1 (5 bases). Per the germline V gene, CDR1 is MGHRA and CDR2 is YSYEKL. This CDR3 is built from 15 residues. V was pared by 6 bases and J by 5 bases, with 16 bases between. CDR3 sequence: CASSRSGYPNEKLFF. The CDR3 bases are TGCGCCAGCAGTCGATCAGGGTATCCGAATGAAAAACTGTTTTTT.

V is TRBV7-7 and J is TRBJ2-7, with D possibly TRBD2 on 5 matching bases. CDR1 is SSHAT and CDR2 is FNYEAQ in the germline V gene (reference sequence). CDR3 length: 15 amino acids. Trimming took off 1 base at V and 2 bases at J, with 12 bases between the two ends. The CDR3 region has the DNA TGTGCCAGCAGCTTAGGCCCGGGATCGACCTACGAGCAGTACTTC. Translated, it gives CASSLGPGSTYEQYF.

The CDR3 nucleotides are TGCAGTGCTAGAGGACAGGGTGTGCAGTATTTT. It is translated as CSARGQGVQYF. The rearrangement joins TRBV20-1 to TRBJ2-3; TRBD1 agrees at 7 bases. Germline loops: CDR1 DFQATT, CDR2 SNEGSKA (reference sequence). With 1 base clipped from V and 11 bases from J, the junction kept 3 bases outside the gene matches. CDR3 size: 11 residues.

The sample holds a few counts of this clone. V is TRBV11-2 and J is TRBJ2-1; TRBD2 agrees at 11 bases. V gave up 0 bases and J gave up 9 bases; unmatched junction bases: 4. Germline CDR1 is SGHAT and CDR2 is FQNNGV. This CDR3 has 15 amino acids. This CDR3 reads CASSLETSGIGEQFF. In DNA form, the CDR3 reads TGTGCCAGCAGCTTAGAGACTAGCGGGATCGGTGAGCAGTTCTTC. Using reference TRBV11-2 and TRBJ2-1 for the parts outside the CDR3, the full variable domain is EAGVAQSPRYKIIEKRQSVAFWCNPISGHATLYWYQQILGQGPKLLIQFQNNGVVDDSQLPKDRFSAERLKGVDSTLKIQPAKLEDSAVYLCASSLETSGIGEQFFGPGTRLTVL.

The chain couples TRBV4-2 to TRBJ1-3; 7 bases align to TRBD1. V shed 4 bases, J shed 4 bases, and the junction held 10 bases outside the gene matches. Looked up from germline, CDR1 is LGHNA and CDR2 is YNFKEQ. This CDR3 region has 16 residues. The CDR3 sequence is CASSLQTGIAGNTIYF. Written as DNA, the CDR3 is TGTGCCAGCAGCCTACAGACAGGGATTGCCGGAAACACCATATATTTT.

The table lists this clone with a few counts. The chain recombines TRBV9 with TRBJ2-7, with 11 bases lining up with TRBD2. Trimming took 2 bases from V and 2 from J; bases not matched to a gene: 3. The CDR3 consists of 15 residues. Germline V gives CDR1 SGDLS, CDR2 YYNGEE. The CDR3 is CASSVGTSGTYEQYF. In DNA form, the CDR3 reads TGTGCCAGCAGCGTGGGGACTAGCGGCACCTACGAGCAGTACTTC.

The chain links TRBV6-5 to TRBJ1-3; 10 positions match TRBD1. From germline, CDR1 is MNHEY and CDR2 SVGAGI. V trimming: 6 bases; J trimming: 4 bases; junction bases outside the gene matches: 6. The CDR3 extends over 15 amino acids. The CDR3 here is CASRDDRGQGNTIYF. For the CDR3, the DNA is TGTGCCAGCAGAGACGACAGGGGGCAAGGAAACACCATATATTTT.

The chain couples TRBV19 to TRBJ2-3, with D possibly TRBD2 on 5 matching bases. This CDR3 spans 13 amino acids. The ends were cut back, 6 bases at V and 15 bases at J, with 22 bases in the middle. Germline CDR1 reads LNHDA; CDR2 reads SQIVND (reference sequence). The CDR3 spells CASRPPRGLLHYF. CDR3 nucleotides: TGTGCCAGTAGACCCCCGCGTGGACTTTTACACTATTTT.

The V gene is TRBV5-1, the J gene TRBJ1-2, with 7 bases identical to TRBD1. Germline assignment: CDR1 SGHRS and CDR2 YFSETQ. The length of the CDR3 is 14 residues. The V gene end was trimmed by 4 bases and the J gene end by 6 bases; junction bases not matched to a gene: 9. The CDR3 is CASSLIQGTDGYTF. The CDR3 DNA sequence: TGCGCCAGCAGCCTGATACAGGGGACGGATGGCTACACCTTC.

The gene calls are TRBV5-4 and TRBJ2-4; tentatively, D is TRBD2 (5 bases). V lost 4 bases and J lost 0, with 17 bases in between. CDR1 and CDR2 (germline): SGHNT, YYREEE (reference sequence). The CDR3 is made up of 17 amino acids. The CDR3: CASSPEPRTLAKNIQYF. CDR3 sequence (DNA): TGTGCCAGCAGCCCCGAGCCCCGGACTCTAGCCAAAAACATTCAGTACTTC.

The J gene is TRBJ2-1, the V gene TRBV5-1; TRBD2 agrees at 14 bases. The CDR3 sequence is 15 residues long. Trimming at V came to 7 bases and at J to 6 bases, leaving 6 bases not matched to a gene. Germline V gene data show CDR1 as SGHRS and CDR2 as YFSETQ. CDR3 coding DNA: TGCGCCAGCCGGACCGGGACTAGCGGGAGCAATGAGCAGTTCTTC. Protein sequence: CASRTGTSGSNEQFF. Drawing the rest from reference TRBV5-1 and TRBJ2-1, the complete variable domain is KAGVTQTPRYLIKTRGQQVTLSCSPISGHRSVSWYQQTPGQGLQFLFEYFSETQRNKGNFPGRFSGRQFSNSRSEMNVSTLELGDSALYLCASRTGTSGSNEQFFGPGTRLTVL.

The chain uses TRBV4-1 and TRBJ2-5; D not certain. The CDR3 is 13 amino acids. Per germline, CDR1 MGHRA and CDR2 YSYEKL. V gave up 3 bases and J gave up 5 bases, with 10 bases separating them. CDR3 in DNA: TGCGCCAGCAGCCATTACAGCTTTGAGACCCAGTACTTC. Its translation: CASSHYSFETQYF.

This rearrangement joins TRBV5-1 to TRBJ1-5, with D possibly TRBD1 on 5 matching bases. CDR1 SGHRS and CDR2 YFSETQ come from the germline V gene. Trimming took off 1 base at V and 2 bases at J, with 10 bases between the two ends. This CDR3 is built from 15 residues. CDR3 nucleotides: TGCGCCAGCAGCTTGACGGGGGACGGCAATCAGCCCCAGCATTTT. It codes for CASSLTGDGNQPQHF.

V gene TRBV11-2 combines with J gene TRBJ2-3; 10 bases fit TRBD2. Germline CDR1 reads SGHAT; CDR2 reads FQNNGV. Trimming cost V 4 bases and J 5 bases; bases outside gene matches: 6. The CDR3 has 15 residues. CDR3 bases: TGTGCCAGCAGCTCCCATAGCGGGAGGTTAGATACGCAGTATTTT. It translates to CASSSHSGRLDTQYF.

This chain joins TRBV4-1 and TRBJ1-1; 7 bases are a match to TRBD1. CDR3 length: 14 amino acids. CDR1 and CDR2 from the germline V gene are MGHRA and YSYEKL. V shed 4 bases, J shed 1 base, and the junction held 3 bases outside the gene matches. The CDR3 sequence is CASSLRQGNTEAFF. DNA for the CDR3: TGCGCCAGCAGCCTACGACAGGGGAACACTGAAGCTTTCTTT.

The chain has TRBV4-1 and TRBJ1-2; TRBD1 matches at 7 bases. The CDR3 is 14 residues long. CDR1 is MGHRA and CDR2 is YSYEKL in the germline V gene. V lost 3 bases to trimming and J lost 4 bases; unmatched junction nucleotides: 5. CDR3 in amino acids: CASSQAGTAYGYTF. CDR3 DNA sequence: TGCGCCAGCAGCCAGGCCGGGACAGCCTATGGCTACACCTTC.

The chain joins TRBV5-1 to TRBJ1-1; no firm D call. CDR1 is SGHRS, CDR2 YFSETQ, per germline. V was pared by 0 bases and J by 0 bases, with 6 bases between. There are 14 residues in the CDR3. CDR3 nucleotide sequence: TGCGCCAGCAGCTTGGATGCAGTGAACACTGAAGCTTTCTTT. This codes for CASSLDAVNTEAFF. The full variable domain, in which reference TRBV5-1 and TRBJ1-1 provide the parts outside the CDR3, is KAGVTQTPRYLIKTRGQQVTLSCSPISGHRSVSWYQQTPGQGLQFLFEYFSETQRNKGNFPGRFSGRQFSNSRSEMNVSTLELGDSALYLCASSLDAVNTEAFFGQGTRLTVV.